One TCR beta chain is described in this entry. Antigen unknown. The record originates from a study of T cell responses to AZD1222 COVID-19 vaccine. Assay: immunoSEQ multiplex PCR; the TCRdb copy retains only in-frame clones and omits some. This table holds around 99,000 clones, about 90% found once. Germline V lookup: CDR1 MNHEY, CDR2 SVGAGI. The CDR3 has 15 amino acids. V gave up 2 bases and J gave up 6 bases, with 14 bases separating them. Study outcomes and limitations: Donors were chiefly white British, with a greater number of females, and clonal diversity was perhaps underestimated.

This TCR was recovered from an adult who received the AZD1222 COVID-19 vaccine. The chain couples TRBV6-5 to TRBJ2-1; D tentatively reads TRBD1 or TRBD2 (6 bases each). The sequenced sample was peripheral blood, obtained 28 days after the second AZD1222 dose. The CDR3, as DNA: TGTGCCAGCAGTTACGAGGGGGGACGAAGCAATGAGCAGTTCTTC. This sequence encodes CASSYEGGRSNEQFF.